The clone carrying this T cell receptor beta chain was seen repeatedly, ten times or more. Its antigen is still unknown. This record belongs to a study of CD8 T cells in ankylosing spondylitis. Study-level points and caveats: Disease-linked clones had a CD8+ phenotype and relatively low frequency in peripheral blood. Matched ankylosing spondylitis synovial fluid reportedly contained a significantly enriched population of disease-linked clones. Blood from ankylosing spondylitis patients appeared to carry a characteristic roughly 8-variant TCR beta motif.

Trimming took 6 bases from V and 8 from J, leaving 14 bases between them. CDR1 and CDR2 from the germline V gene are MDHEN and SYDVKM. The CDR3 loop spans 13 amino acids. Libraries for TCR beta were made by quantitative 5'-RACE with molecular barcodes. Each CDR3 protein gets one entry after TCRdb re-called the 5' RACE reads with MiXCR. The sample lists 500,000 to 650,000 distinct CDR3 sequences, approximately 5.3% occurring once. This clonotype was sampled from a male donor with ankylosing spondylitis. The rearrangement uses TRBV28 and TRBJ1-3; D might be TRBD1 (5 bases). The source material was blood, either unsorted or a sorted T cell fraction (not recorded which). This CDR3 reads CASRSGLGHTIYF. CDR3 bases: TGTGCCAGCAGGTCGGGACTGGGCCACACCATATATTTT. Filled out from reference TRBV28 and TRBJ1-3, the complete variable domain reads DVKVTQSSRYLVKRTGEKVFLECVQDMDHENMFWYRQDPGLGLRLIYFSYDVKMKEKGDIPEGYSVSREKKERFSLILESASTNQTSMYLCASRSGLGHTIYFGEGSWLTVV.